Below, 22 T cell receptor beta chains from the same sample are listed, as sequenced in a study of T cell clonality in common variable immunodeficiency. Using immunoSEQ multiplex PCR, the repertoire was profiled, and TCRdb retains in-frame clones only, with some absent. The repertoire has approximately 58,000 clones, none seen only once; the ten largest take 5% to 7%. Sequencing used peripheral blood mononuclear cells. Receptors were obtained from a person aged 18 to 75 in good health.

This clone came up many times. The read terminates 3 residues ahead of where the CDR3 ends, so the germline J gene completes it. The V gene is TRBV30, the J gene TRBJ2-3, with TRBD2 matching 8 bases. This CDR3 is 11 amino acids long. The germline gives CDR1 GTSNPN, CDR2 SVGIG (reference sequence). With V trimmed by 8 bases and J by 7 bases, 5 bases remained unmatched. The sequenced part of the CDR3 DNA is TGTGCCGGAGTAGCGGGACATACG. Translation: CAGVAGHT. In full, the CDR3 is CAGVAGHTQYF.

Of note for this clone: This may stem from a read error, because a much larger clone lies one nucleotide away. The read stops 3 residues short of the end of the CDR3; the missing end is completed from the germline J gene. The same CDR3 is also encoded by other DNA sequences in this sample. This rearrangement joins TRBV5-4 to TRBJ2-5; D is perhaps TRBD1 (5 bases). The CDR3 spans 13 residues. Germline V gene lookup returns CDR1 SGHNT and CDR2 YYREEE (reference sequence). The V end lost 1 base, the J end lost 5 bases, and 9 bases lay between the germline ends. CDR3: CASSLQGPETQYF. Incomplete CDR3 DNA: TGTGCCAGCAGCTTGCAGGGTCCGGAGACC.

This clone has at least ten counts. Incomplete CDR3 DNA: TGTGCCAGTCACGGGGGGGGGTGGAATGAG. Amino acid sequence: CASHGGGWNE. Given in full, the CDR3 is CASHGGGWNEQFF. This chain links TRBV19 with TRBJ2-1; 8 bases line up with TRBD2. The sequence runs out 3 residues before the end of the CDR3; the remainder is reconstructed from the germline J gene. V gave up 8 bases and J gave up 7 bases; unmatched junction bases: 7. Germline assignment: CDR1 LNHDA and CDR2 SQIVND (reference sequence). The CDR3 extends over 13 amino acids.

This clone was recorded at least ten times. The read ends 3 residues early relative to the CDR3; the germline J gene fills the gap. The genes are TRBV5-1 and TRBJ1-6; maybe TRBD1 (6 bases). Germline values: CDR1 SGHRS, CDR2 YFSETQ. V gave up 4 bases and J gave up 5 bases, with 13 bases separating them. The CDR3 length is 15 residues. The CDR3 here is CASSPNPGDNSPLHF. The DNA read from the CDR3 is TGCGCCAGCAGCCCCAACCCAGGGGATAATTCACCC.

This clone was found many times. The read gets to within 3 residues of the CDR3 end, and the germline J gene fills in the rest. The chain links TRBV20-1 to TRBJ1-2; TRBD1 aligns across 9 bases. The CDR3 runs 15 residues. Germline CDR1 DFQATT, CDR2 SNEGSKA (reference sequence). The J segment lost 2 bases and the V segment lost 2 bases, leaving 6 bases of the junction unmatched. The sequenced part of the CDR3 DNA is TGCAGTGCTAGACCCCCTGGGACAGGGAACTATGGC. It specifies CSARPPGTGNYG. The whole CDR3 is CSARPPGTGNYGYTF.

This clone has a count of ten or more. The read ends 3 residues shy of where the CDR3 ends; the end is completed using the germline J gene. The chain employs TRBV9 and TRBJ2-1, with 9 nucleotides matching TRBD2. Germline CDR1 is SGDLS and CDR2 is YYNGEE. CDR3 length: 14 residues. V was clipped by 6 bases and J by 4 bases; unmatched bases: 5. The DNA read from the CDR3 is TGTGCCAGCAACAGACTAGCGGATTACAATGAG. Its protein product is CASNRLADYNE. The complete CDR3 protein is CASNRLADYNEQFF. The entire variable domain, with the rest obtained from reference TRBV9 and TRBJ2-1, is as follows: DSGVTQTPKHLITATGQRVTLRCSPRSGDLSVYWYQQSLDQGLQFLIQYYNGEERAKGNILERFSAQQFPDLHSELNLSSLELGDSALYFCASNRLADYNEQFFGPGTRLTVL.

This clone appeared many times. The read terminates 3 residues ahead of where the CDR3 ends, so the germline J gene completes it. The chain employs TRBV5-6 and TRBJ2-1; D possibly corresponds to TRBD1 (7 bases). Trimming removed 7 bases from V and 5 bases from J, with 13 bases in between. Per germline, CDR1 SGHDT and CDR2 YYEEEE. This CDR3 is 13 amino acids long. CDR3 amino acids: CASGGGYHNEQFF. The CDR3 bases that were read are TGTGCCAGCGGAGGGGGCTACCACAATGAG.

This clone came up many times. The read terminates 3 residues ahead of where the CDR3 ends, so the germline J gene completes it. The gene calls are TRBV5-6 and TRBJ2-1; D is undetermined. V lost 0 bases and J lost 0, with 7 bases in between. The CDR3 has 15 amino acids. The germline gives CDR1 SGHDT, CDR2 YYEEEE. The DNA read from the CDR3 is TGTGCCAGCAGCTTGGTATTCAGCTCCTACAATGAG. Translation: CASSLVFSSYNE. The full CDR3 protein reads CASSLVFSSYNEQFF. The entire variable domain, with the rest obtained from reference TRBV5-6 and TRBJ2-1, is as follows: DAGVTQSPTHLIKTRGQQVTLRCSPKSGHDTVSWYQQALGQGPQFIFQYYEEEERQRGNFPDRFSGHQFPNYSSELNVNALLLGDSALYLCASSLVFSSYNEQFFGPGTRLTVL.

Ten or more counts support this clone. From the germline J gene comes the end of the CDR3, since the read stops 3 residues before it. V and J are TRBV20-1 and TRBJ1-1, with D possibly matching TRBD1 (5 bases). The germline V gene has CDR1 DFQATT and CDR2 SNEGSKA (reference sequence). V gave up 1 base and J gave up 5 bases, with 11 bases separating them. The length of the CDR3 is 13 residues. The sequenced CDR3 bases are TGCAGTGCTAGAGCAGACAGCGCAACTGAA. Translation: CSARADSATE. The CDR3 in its entirety is CSARADSATEAFF.

There are many counts of this clone. CDR3 bases read: TGTGCCATCAGAGCCGGGACAGGGAACAATGAG. This gives the protein CAIRAGTGNNE. The whole CDR3 sequence reads CAIRAGTGNNEQFF. The chain has TRBV10-3 and TRBJ2-1, with 9 bases aligning to TRBD1. Read sequence stops 3 residues before the CDR3 end, and the germline J gene provides the missing end. V lost 6 bases to trimming and J lost 5 bases; unmatched junction nucleotides: 5. CDR1 is ENHRY and CDR2 is SYGVKD in the germline V gene. The CDR3 runs 14 residues.

Ten or more counts support this clone. The CDR3 end is not reached by the read, which stops 3 residues before it; the germline J gene fills it in. This rearrangement joins TRBV19 to TRBJ2-1; 11 bases are a match to TRBD2. The germline gives CDR1 LNHDA, CDR2 SQIVND (reference sequence). After removal of 8 bases from V and 7 bases from J, the junction contained 13 bases not matched to a gene. This CDR3 comprises 16 residues. CDR3 sequence: CASAGILAGGGNEQFF. CDR3 bases read: TGTGCCAGTGCGGGGATTTTAGCGGGAGGGGGTAATGAG.

At least ten counts were recorded for this clone. Coverage ceases 3 residues before the CDR3 finishes, and the germline J gene fills in the end. J is TRBJ1-1 and V is TRBV6-1; D gene uncertain. Per the germline V gene, CDR1 is MNHNS and CDR2 is SASEGT. V lost 1 base and J lost 2, with 5 bases in between. The CDR3 consists of 13 residues. Here the CDR3 reads CASSEVLNTEAFF. The sequenced CDR3 bases are TGTGCCAGCAGTGAAGTATTAAACACTGAA.

This clone was counted at least ten times. Sequencing ends 3 residues short of the CDR3 end; the germline J gene provides the rest. This chain uses TRBV5-8 with TRBJ2-3; 8 bases match TRBD1. J was trimmed by 7 bases and V by 10 bases; bases with no gene match: 11. The CDR3 sequence is 13 residues long. Germline-derived CDR1 and CDR2 are SGHTS and YDEGEE. The CDR3 DNA, read in part, is TGTGCCGGAACGCGGACAGGGTGGAATACG. Translating it yields CAGTRTGWNT. The CDR3 reads in full as CAGTRTGWNTQYF. Using reference TRBV5-8 and TRBJ2-3 for the parts outside the CDR3, the full variable domain is EAGVTQSPTHLIKTRGQQATLRCSPISGHTSVYWYQQALGLGLQFLLWYDEGEERNRGNFPPRFSGRQFPNYSSELNVNALELEDSALYLCAGTRTGWNTQYFGPGTRLTVL.

Worth noting for this clone: The DNA ends 3 residues before the CDR3 does, and the rest of the CDR3 is filled in from the germline J gene. The J gene is TRBJ2-7, the V gene TRBV29-1; D is possibly TRBD1 (6 bases). V lost 6 bases and J lost 0, with 18 bases in between. This CDR3 has 15 residues. Germline loops: CDR1 SQVTM, CDR2 ANQGSEA. The CDR3 DNA, read in part, is TGCAGCGTGAGACCTGCACAGGGCCGCTCCTACGAG. As protein: CSVRPAQGRSYE. The full CDR3 protein is CSVRPAQGRSYEQYF.

This clone was counted many times. The CDR3 end is not reached by the read, which stops 3 residues before it; the germline J gene fills it in. This chain links TRBV11-2 with TRBJ2-1; 8 bases align to TRBD1. Germline V lookup: CDR1 SGHAT, CDR2 FQNNGV. The CDR3 is 15 residues long. The ends lost 0 bases at V and 6 bases at J; junction bases unmatched: 4. CDR3 DNA (partial): TGTGCCAGCAGCTTAGACAGGGGGCTTTTCAATGAG. Protein product: CASSLDRGLFNE. The whole CDR3 sequence is CASSLDRGLFNEQFF.

This clone appeared many times. The read ends 3 residues before the CDR3 terminus; that terminus is restored from the germline J gene. The rearrangement joins TRBV7-9 to TRBJ1-2; 7 bases match TRBD1. J gave up 5 bases and V 5 bases, and 11 bases lay outside the gene matches. Germline CDR1 is SEHNR and CDR2 is FQNEAQ (reference sequence). The CDR3 contains 15 residues. The sequenced part of the CDR3 DNA is TGTGCCAGCAGCCCAGCGGGACAGCCGTTGTATGGC. Translating it yields CASSPAGQPLYG. The full CDR3 sequence reads CASSPAGQPLYGYTF.

This clone showed up just a few times. The observed sequence ends 3 residues before the CDR3 terminus, with the missing tail filled in from the germline J gene. V usage is TRBV5-1 and J usage is TRBJ2-1, with 12 nucleotides matching TRBD2. Germline V gene sequence: CDR1 SGHRS, CDR2 YFSETQ. This CDR3 has 15 residues. Trimming took 2 bases from V and 5 from J; bases not matched to a gene: 2. This chain's CDR3 is CASSLLAGGHNEQFF. The sequenced CDR3 bases are TGCGCCAGCAGCTTACTAGCGGGAGGCCACAATGAG.

This clone was recorded many times. A junction boundary mismatches the germline segment, possibly from a read error. Coverage ceases 3 residues before the CDR3 finishes, and the germline J gene fills in the end. This chain joins TRBV6-2 or TRBV6-3 and TRBJ2-1, with 7 bases that match TRBD2. Germline assignment: CDR1 MNHEY and CDR2 SVGEGT. The CDR3 sequence is 16 residues long. The chain's CDR3 is CAGSLLAPSSYNEQFF. CDR3 DNA, as far as it was read: TGTGCCGGCAGTCTACTAGCGCCGAGCTCCTACAATGAG.

This clone was counted many times. The sequence runs out 3 residues before the end of the CDR3; the remainder is reconstructed from the germline J gene. This rearrangement joins TRBV6-1 to TRBJ1-5; the D gene is possibly TRBD1 (5 bases). The V end lost 2 bases, the J end lost 6 bases, and 14 bases lay between the germline ends. The CDR3 has 15 amino acids. Germline CDR1 reads MNHNS; CDR2 reads SASEGT. The covered CDR3 bases are TGTGCCAGCAGTGAATCATGGGCGGGGACTCAGCCC. As protein: CASSESWAGTQP. The full-length CDR3 reads as CASSESWAGTQPQHF.

This clone was seen repeatedly, ten times or more. The read ends 3 residues shy of where the CDR3 ends; the end is completed using the germline J gene. The chain has TRBV5-1 and TRBJ2-7; TRBD2 aligns across 9 bases. This CDR3 spans 15 amino acids. V dropped 1 base and J dropped 2; count of bases not matched to a gene: 4. Looked up from germline, CDR1 is SGHRS and CDR2 is YFSETQ. The CDR3 here is CASSLRLAGTYEQYF. The CDR3 DNA, read in part, is TGCGCCAGCAGCTTGAGGCTAGCGGGAACCTACGAG.

Ten or more counts support this clone. Here the CDR3 reads CAWGEREPLDTQYF. The part of the CDR3 DNA that was read is TGTGCCTGGGGGGAGCGGGAGCCTTTAGATACG. The chain links TRBV30 to TRBJ2-3; 8 bases match TRBD2. The CDR3 end lies 3 residues beyond the end of the read and is filled in from the germline J gene. There are 14 residues in the CDR3. V gave up 5 bases and J gave up 5 bases; unmatched junction bases: 9. Germline CDR1 is GTSNPN and CDR2 is SVGIG (reference sequence).

Points on this clone: The read gets to within 3 residues of the CDR3 end, and the germline J gene fills in the rest. The V call is TRBV18, the J call TRBJ2-7, with D maybe TRBD2 (5 bases). CDR3 length: 13 residues. Trimming pared 6 bases from V and 6 bases from J, leaving 15 bases between. Germline CDR1 KGHSH, CDR2 LQKENI. Partial CDR3 DNA: TGTGCCAGCTCGCCCCAGGAGGTGGGCGAG. Translation gives CASSPQEVGE. The whole CDR3 sequence is CASSPQEVGEQYF.